Listed below are T cell receptor beta chains from one sample, sequenced in a study of shared clonotypes between healthy human individuals. The method was immunoSEQ multiplex PCR; TCRdb's version includes in-frame clones alone and lacks a portion of them. This sample has about 1 million clones, with around 75% found just once. The sequenced material came from memory CD4+ T cells sorted from blood. These receptors all stem from a man between 18 and 29 years old in good health. Both conserved end residues are part of each CDR3. Each record gives: clone size, J gene, V gene, D gene, CDR3 DNA, CDR3 protein. A D gene is named only where the DNA matches it firmly. The size field is filled for only some rows; it gives once, few, many or a size class.

few,TRBJ1-4,TRBV6-5,TRBD1,TGTGCCAGCAGCTGGGGACAGGAGCACGAAAAACTGTTTTTT,CASSWGQEHEKLFF
many,TRBJ2-7,TRBV18,-,TGTGCCAGCTCAGTTGGGGGTGGTTCCTACGAGCAGTACTTC,CASSVGGGSYEQYF
-,TRBJ2-7,TRBV19,-,TGTGCCAGTAGTATACAGGGCGGCTACGAGCAGTACTTC,CASSIQGGYEQYF
-,TRBJ2-5,TRBV5-4,TRBD1,TGTGCCAGCAGCCCGGGGGACAGGGGGCGAATCCCGTCAGAGACCCAGTACTTC,CASSPGDRGRIPSETQYF
-,TRBJ1-3,TRBV30,-,TGTGCCTGGAGTGTAGGGTCCTCTGGAAACACCATATATTTT,CAWSVGSSGNTIYF
-,TRBJ2-7,TRBV10-3,TRBD1,TGTGCCACAGGACAGGGTAATTCAGCTACCTACGAGCAGTACTTC,CATGQGNSATYEQYF
-,TRBJ1-2,TRBV6-1,-,TGTGCCAGCAATTCTATCGTAGGGAATCCCTATGGCTACACCTTC,CASNSIVGNPYGYTF
-,TRBJ1-6,TRBV5-1,TRBD1,TGCGCCAGCAGCGCGGGACAGGATAATTCACCCCTCCACTTT,CASSAGQDNSPLHF
-,TRBJ2-6,TRBV6-6,-,TGTGCCAGCAGCGACGAGGGCTTTTCTGGGGCCAACGTCCTGACTTTC,CASSDEGFSGANVLTF
once,TRBJ1-3,TRBV30,-,TGTGCCTGGAGTCAGGACCTCTCTGGAAACACCATATATTTT,CAWSQDLSGNTIYF
-,TRBJ2-1,TRBV12-5,-,TGTGCTAGTGGAACCCGGGCGTGGGGAGACTCCTACAATGAGCAGTTCTTC,CASGTRAWGDSYNEQFF
-,TRBJ2-5,TRBV7-7,TRBD2,TGTGCTAGCAGCTTAGCCGCGACTAGCGGGATCAGAGAGACCCAGTACTTC,CASSLAATSGIRETQYF
many,TRBJ1-1,TRBV28,-,TGTGCCAGCATAAACCCCAAGCGAGCTTTCTTT,CASINPKRAFF
-,TRBJ2-7,TRBV28,-,TGTGCCAGCAGTTTGGCGATACGGGGTACAGGGGAGCAGTACTTC,CASSLAIRGTGEQYF
few,TRBJ1-1,TRBV6-6,-,TGTGCCAGCAGTTACGGTTCCACTGAAGCTTTCTTT,CASSYGSTEAFF
-,TRBJ2-2,TRBV30,-,TGTGCCTGGAGTCCTCGCACCGGGGAGCTGTTTTTT,CAWSPRTGELFF
few,TRBJ2-3,TRBV9,TRBD1,TGTGCCAGCAGCGTAGGAGTGGGAGTGGGACAGGGGGCTGAAGATACGCAGTATTTT,CASSVGVGVGQGAEDTQYF
-,TRBJ2-1,TRBV30,-,TGTGCCTGGAACCACGGGCGGCGCAACGAGCAGTTCTTC,CAWNHGRRNEQFF
-,TRBJ2-1,TRBV29-1,TRBD2,TGCAGCGTTGAAGATCGGCCATTAGCGGGAGTTTACAATGAGCAGTTCTTC,CSVEDRPLAGVYNEQFF
-,TRBJ2-1,TRBV7-2,-,TGTGCCAGCAGCTCGGAGCTCACGTACAATGAGCAGTTCTTC,CASSSELTYNEQFF
-,TRBJ2-5,TRBV10-3,-,TGTGCCACCCTGTTCCAAGAGACCCAGTACTTC,CATLFQETQYF
-,TRBJ2-2,TRBV10-1,-,TGCGCCAGCAGTGAGTCGGGAGCCGGGGAGCTGTTTTTT,CASSESGAGELFF
few,TRBJ1-2,TRBV19,TRBD1,TGTGCCAGTAGTATTTGGGACAGGAACTATGGCTACACCTTC,CASSIWDRNYGYTF
-,TRBJ2-2,TRBV7-9,-,TGTGCCAGCAGCTTATCACCAGCCCAGGGGACCGGGGAGCTGTTTTTT,CASSLSPAQGTGELFF
-,TRBJ2-3,TRBV7-9,-,TGTGCCAGCAGCTTTTCGTGGGGGGCAGATACGCAGTATTTT,CASSFSWGADTQYF
-,TRBJ2-1,TRBV5-1,-,TGCGCCACCAACGAGGCCCCAAGCTCCTACAATGAGCAGTTCTTC,CATNEAPSSYNEQFF
-,TRBJ2-7,TRBV7-4,-,TGTGCCAGCAGCTTTACCCCTTGGGGGAGAGAACACGAGCAGTACTTC,CASSFTPWGREHEQYF
-,TRBJ2-7,TRBV9,TRBD1,TGTGCCAGCAGCGCCACCGGGACAGAGAACTCCTACGAGCAGTACTTC,CASSATGTENSYEQYF
-,TRBJ2-2,TRBV5-5,-,TGTGCCAGCAGCTTGGTGGGGACGAACACCGGGGAGCTGTTTTTT,CASSLVGTNTGELFF
-,TRBJ2-1,TRBV5-1,TRBD2,TGCGCCAGCAGCTCCTCTTCTTGGCGGGAGGGCCTCTATGAGCAGTTCTTC,CASSSSSWREGLYEQFF
-,TRBJ2-7,TRBV7-9,TRBD2,TGTGCCAGCAGCTTCCTCGGGGGGTCGTACGAGCAGTACTTC,CASSFLGGSYEQYF
-,TRBJ1-4,TRBV19,TRBD1,TGTGCCAGTAAAGAAAGGGGGCGCGGTGAAAAACTGTTTTTT,CASKERGRGEKLFF
once,TRBJ2-3,TRBV7-6,TRBD2,TGTGCCAGCAGCTTAGGGGGACTAAGAGGGAGCACAGATACGCAGTATTTT,CASSLGGLRGSTDTQYF
once,TRBJ1-2,TRBV11-3,-,TGTGCCAGCAGCTTATTGTCTGGGGGGACCAGAAATGGCTACACCTTC,CASSLLSGGTRNGYTF
-,TRBJ2-3,TRBV5-1,-,TGCGCCAGCAGCTTGAGAGAGAGCACAGATACGCAGTATTTT,CASSLRESTDTQYF
once,TRBJ1-2,TRBV18,-,TGTGCCAGCTCACCTGGCGGGGCCCGGTTAGGAAATGGCTACACCTTC,CASSPGGARLGNGYTF
-,TRBJ1-3,TRBV6-1,TRBD1,TGTGCCAGCAGTGGAGGACAGGGGCGAAACACCATATATTTT,CASSGGQGRNTIYF
few,TRBJ2-3,TRBV5-6,TRBD2,TGTGCCAGCAGCTCTTTCCTAGCGGGAGGGCCTTATACGCAGTATTTT,CASSSFLAGGPYTQYF
-,TRBJ1-5,TRBV12-1,-,TGTGCCAGCAGCTTTGGAGGGACTGGCCAGCCCCAGCATTTT,CASSFGGTGQPQHF
once,TRBJ2-3,TRBV28,-,TGTGCCAGTGCCTTACAGTTCGGCACAGATACGCAGTATTTT,CASALQFGTDTQYF
once,TRBJ2-5,TRBV5-8,-,TGTGCCAGCAGCTTTCAAAGGGGTGGAGAGACCCAGTACTTC,CASSFQRGGETQYF
-,TRBJ2-7,TRBV19,-,TGTGCCAGCCAAAGGGCGGCAGAAACCTCCTACGAGCAGTACTTC,CASQRAAETSYEQYF